This T cell receptor beta chain was identified in a study of cytomegalovirus exposure and HLA in healthy donors. Germline CDR1 LNHDA, CDR2 SQIVND (reference sequence). Trimming shortened V by 5 bases and J by 1 base, and 27 bases separated the two germline ends. This CDR3 spans 19 amino acids. Measured with immunoSEQ multiplex PCR; TCRdb has only the in-frame clones, and not every one. Of 110,000 or so clones listed, approximately 86% were seen once; the top ten hold roughly 3%. V gene TRBV19 combines with J gene TRBJ2-7; TRBD1 might be the D (7 bases). Sequencing was done on a sample of PBMCs. The receptor was isolated from a woman under 30 in good health and CMV-seronegative. The chain's CDR3 is CASSSKGGAEGGWSYEQYF. The CDR3 region has the DNA TGTGCCAGTAGTTCCAAAGGGGGCGCGGAGGGAGGATGGTCCTACGAGCAGTACTTC. The whole variable domain, filled in from reference TRBV19 and TRBJ2-7, reads DGGITQSPKYLFRKEGQNVTLSCEQNLNHDAMYWYRQDPGQGLRLIYYSQIVNDFQKGDIAEGYSVSREKKESFPLTVTSAQKNPTAFYLCASSSKGGAEGGWSYEQYFGPGTRLTVT.